Listed below are T cell receptor beta chains from one sample, sequenced in a study of cytomegalovirus exposure and HLA in healthy donors. The protocol was immunoSEQ multiplex PCR, while the TCRdb copy is restricted to in-frame clones and leaves out a portion. Of about 100,000 clones listed, 81% are singletons. What was sequenced was PBMCs. The receptors shown here come from a woman aged 70-85 years in good health and CMV-seropositive. Each CDR3 is given with its conserved first and last residue. A D gene is named only where the DNA matches it firmly. Clone size is not always given. Where it is, it says once, few, many or a class for expanded clones.

d_gene: TRBD1
abundance: -
v_gene: TRBV18
j_gene: TRBJ2-1
CDR3aa: CASSSTGNEQFF
CDR3nt: TGTGCCAGCTCATCGACAGGGAATGAGCAGTTCTTC

d_gene: TRBD2
abundance: -
v_gene: TRBV11-3
j_gene: TRBJ2-1
CDR3aa: CASSLVRTSGQSSYNEQFF
CDR3nt: TGTGCCAGCAGCTTAGTTCGGACTAGCGGGCAGAGCTCCTACAATGAGCAGTTCTTC

d_gene: TRBD2
abundance: -
v_gene: TRBV5-6
j_gene: TRBJ2-1
CDR3aa: CASSRRGLQFF
CDR3nt: TGTGCCAGCAGTCGGCGGGGGTTGCAGTTCTTC

d_gene: -
abundance: -
v_gene: TRBV4-1
j_gene: TRBJ2-3
CDR3aa: CASSQGGGTGLRDTQYF
CDR3nt: TGCGCCAGCAGCCAAGGCGGGGGGACAGGGTTGAGAGATACGCAGTATTTT

d_gene: -
abundance: -
v_gene: TRBV21-1
j_gene: TRBJ1-1
CDR3aa: CASSSSGTGLNTEAFF
CDR3nt: TGTGCCAGCAGCTCGTCCGGGACAGGGTTGAACACTGAAGCTTTCTTT

d_gene: -
abundance: -
v_gene: TRBV7-8
j_gene: TRBJ1-1
CDR3aa: CASSLGDHTEAFF
CDR3nt: TGTGCCAGCAGCTTAGGCGATCACACTGAAGCTTTCTTT

d_gene: TRBD2
abundance: -
v_gene: TRBV25-1
j_gene: TRBJ2-4
CDR3aa: CASSKAGAANIQYF
CDR3nt: TGTGCCAGCAGTAAAGCGGGAGCGGCAAACATTCAGTACTTC

d_gene: TRBD1
abundance: few
v_gene: TRBV25-1
j_gene: TRBJ2-1
CDR3aa: CASSELPGQGRGEQFF
CDR3nt: TGTGCCAGCAGTGAACTGCCGGGACAGGGGAGAGGTGAGCAGTTCTTC

d_gene: TRBD1
abundance: -
v_gene: TRBV10-3
j_gene: TRBJ1-2
CDR3aa: CATRDRSYGYTF
CDR3nt: TGTGCCACCAGGGACAGGTCGTATGGCTACACCTTC

d_gene: TRBD2
abundance: -
v_gene: TRBV7-8
j_gene: TRBJ2-1
CDR3aa: CASTRTSRINEQFF
CDR3nt: TGTGCCAGCACGCGGACTAGCCGAATAAATGAGCAGTTCTTC

d_gene: TRBD2
abundance: -
v_gene: TRBV5-1
j_gene: TRBJ2-7
CDR3aa: CASSPGLASYEQYF
CDR3nt: TGCGCCAGCAGCCCTGGACTAGCTTCCTACGAGCAGTACTTC

d_gene: -
abundance: -
v_gene: TRBV30
j_gene: TRBJ2-1
CDR3aa: CAWGLLSSYNEQFF
CDR3nt: TGTGCCTGGGGACTTTTGAGCTCCTACAATGAGCAGTTCTTC

d_gene: -
abundance: -
v_gene: TRBV7-2
j_gene: TRBJ2-5
CDR3aa: CASSPAKLSGQETQYF
CDR3nt: TGTGCCAGCAGCCCTGCTAAACTTAGCGGCCAAGAGACCCAGTACTTC

d_gene: -
abundance: -
v_gene: TRBV7-9
j_gene: TRBJ1-3
CDR3aa: CASSLEGEGNTIYF
CDR3nt: TGTGCCAGCAGCCTCGAGGGGGAGGGAAACACCATATATTTT

d_gene: TRBD1
abundance: -
v_gene: TRBV7-2
j_gene: TRBJ2-7
CDR3aa: CASSLDRGDSYEQYF
CDR3nt: TGTGCCAGCAGCTTAGACAGGGGAGACTCCTACGAGCAGTACTTC

d_gene: TRBD2
abundance: -
v_gene: TRBV25-1
j_gene: TRBJ2-3
CDR3aa: CATGRSLSTDTQYF
CDR3nt: TGTGCCACCGGGAGGTCACTAAGCACAGATACGCAGTATTTT